The 16 T cell receptor beta chains below come from one sample, sequenced in a study of shared clonotypes between healthy human individuals. The method was immunoSEQ multiplex PCR; TCRdb's version includes in-frame clones alone and lacks a portion of them. The table records about 600,000 clones, more than 95% of them present only once. Material: naive CD4+ T cells sorted from blood. As to subset: CD45RA+ positively selected. The receptors were sampled from a woman aged 25 to 45 in good health.

The V and J genes are TRBV9 and TRBJ1-2; D remains ambiguous. Trimming removed 0 bases from V and 7 bases from J, with 10 bases in between. Germline CDR1 reads SGDLS; CDR2 reads YYNGEE. This CDR3 spans 13 amino acids. The CDR3 region is CASSVVPEGGYTF. For the CDR3, the DNA is TGTGCCAGCAGCGTAGTCCCCGAGGGTGGCTACACCTTC.

This clone was observed a single time. The rearrangement links TRBV28 to TRBJ2-5; the D call may be TRBD1 or TRBD2 (5 bases each). The V gene's germline CDR1 is MDHEN and CDR2 SYDVKM. The CDR3 has 21 residues. The V end was cut by 7 bases, the J end by 14 bases, with 47 bases between. The CDR3 DNA reads as TGTGCCAGCACTACGCAGCCACCCGTTCGTAGATGGGGCCCGGGACCGGCGGGTGGTTACTTC. Translating gives CASTTQPPVRRWGPGPAGGYF.

The chain joins TRBV6-1 to TRBJ1-5; a weak D match, TRBD1 (5 bases). Germline CDR1 is MNHNS and CDR2 is SASEGT. Trimming shortened V by 2 bases and J by 0 bases, and 11 bases separated the two germline ends. The CDR3 has 16 residues. CDR3 sequence: CASSEWGFYSNQPQHF. The CDR3 region has the DNA TGTGCCAGCAGTGAATGGGGGTTCTATAGCAATCAGCCCCAGCATTTT.

The gene calls are TRBV6-7 and TRBJ2-7, with D uncertain. TRBV6-7 is treated as an ORF (open reading frame) with a function not yet certain. CDR3 size: 18 residues. Trimming left V 0 bases short and J 2 bases short, with 20 bases between. CDR3: CASSYSTRAWCGPYEQYF. The CDR3 DNA sequence: TGTGCCAGCAGTTACTCCACGAGAGCTTGGTGCGGCCCCTACGAGCAGTACTTC.

This clone was seen a single time. J is TRBJ1-6 and V is TRBV30; D unresolved. The length of the CDR3 is 13 residues. Trimming removed 0 bases at V and 7 bases at J, with 7 bases between. Germline assignment: CDR1 GTSNPN and CDR2 SVGIG (reference sequence). The CDR3 coding sequence is TGTGCCTGGAGTGTACGGTCCAATTCACCCCTCCACTTT. Its translation: CAWSVRSNSPLHF.

V is TRBV6-1 and J is TRBJ2-7; D is tentatively TRBD1 or TRBD2 (5 bases each). CDR1 and CDR2 (germline): MNHNS, SASEGT. There are 14 residues in the CDR3. The V gene lost 8 bases and the J gene lost 4 bases, with 18 bases spanning the gap. The CDR3 sequence is CASARARGDYEQYF. The CDR3 DNA sequence: TGTGCCAGCGCCCGGGCTAGGGGAGATTACGAGCAGTACTTC.

The rearrangement joins TRBV7-2 to TRBJ2-3; D ambiguous. Trimming cost V 7 bases and J 1 base, with 9 bases left between them. The CDR3 loop spans 13 amino acids. The V gene's germline CDR1 is SGHTA and CDR2 FQGNSA. The DNA of the CDR3 is TGTGCCAGCACCCGCTACCGCACAGATACGCAGTATTTT. Protein product: CASTRYRTDTQYF.

The chain has TRBV28 and TRBJ2-7, with D unresolved. This CDR3 spans 15 amino acids. Germline assignment: CDR1 MDHEN and CDR2 SYDVKM. Trimming pared 2 bases from V and 5 bases from J, leaving 16 bases between. Written as DNA, the CDR3 is TGTGCCAGCAGTTTAACCTCCGGTCTCACCAACGAGCAGTACTTC. This gives the protein CASSLTSGLTNEQYF. Full variable domain (rest looked up from reference TRBV28 and TRBJ2-7): DVKVTQSSRYLVKRTGEKVFLECVQDMDHENMFWYRQDPGLGLRLIYFSYDVKMKEKGDIPEGYSVSREKKERFSLILESASTNQTSMYLCASSLTSGLTNEQYFGPGTRLTVT.

V is TRBV11-2 and J is TRBJ2-3; possible D gene TRBD2, 5 bases. The CDR3 runs 18 residues. The V gene's germline CDR1 is SGHAT and CDR2 FQNNGV. V lost 3 bases to trimming and J lost 2 bases, with 21 bases between them. The DNA of the CDR3 is TGTGCCAGCAGCTTGCGAACCTCGGGAACGGCTCCCACAGATACGCAGTATTTT. This gives the protein CASSLRTSGTAPTDTQYF.

This chain uses TRBV28 with TRBJ1-2, with 8 positions matching TRBD1. Germline V CDR1 and CDR2: MDHEN, SYDVKM. J gave up 6 bases and V 1 base, and 4 bases lay outside the gene matches. The CDR3 has 14 amino acids. In DNA form, the CDR3 reads TGTGCCAGCAGTTTATCCACAGGGGGACATGGCTACACCTTC. Its protein is CASSLSTGGHGYTF.

The V and J genes are TRBV7-9 and TRBJ1-5; D call uncertain. Germline CDR1 SEHNR, CDR2 FQNEAQ (reference sequence). The CDR3 sequence is 15 residues long. V lost 2 bases and J lost 0, with 8 bases in between. CDR3 protein: CASSLSSLSNQPQHF. The CDR3 DNA reads as TGTGCCAGCAGCTTAAGTAGCCTTAGCAATCAGCCCCAGCATTTT.

The chain links TRBV18 to TRBJ1-4, with D perhaps TRBD1 (5 bases). CDR1 is KGHSH and CDR2 is LQKENI in the germline V gene. The CDR3 is 14 amino acids. V shed 5 bases and J shed 5 bases, with 12 bases lying between them. Written as DNA, the CDR3 is TGTGCCAGCTCATTATGGGCAGGGAATGAAAAACTGTTTTTT. Translation gives CASSLWAGNEKLFF.

In DNA form, the CDR3 reads TGCGCCAGCAGGCCAAGATTGGGACTAGCGGGGGCCTCCTACAATGAGCAGTTCTTC. Amino acid sequence: CASRPRLGLAGASYNEQFF. The genes are TRBV4-1 and TRBJ2-1; 14 bases are a match to TRBD2. Germline V gene data show CDR1 as MGHRA and CDR2 as YSYEKL. The CDR3 length is 19 residues. V shed 6 bases and J 0 bases; nucleotides not matched to a gene: 10.

The CDR3 DNA follows: TGTGCCGGACAAACGGGGACAGGGTCCGGGGAGCTGTTTTTT. Its translation is CAGQTGTGSGELFF. The gene calls are TRBV19 and TRBJ2-2, with 9 bases identical to TRBD1. This CDR3 spans 14 amino acids. Germline CDR1 and CDR2: LNHDA and SQIVND (reference sequence). J gave up 6 bases and V 11 bases, and 10 bases lay outside the gene matches.

This clone was seen only a few times. The J gene is TRBJ1-4, the V gene TRBV2, with D possibly TRBD1 on 5 matching bases. Trimming removed 6 bases at V and 12 bases at J, with 11 bases between. The CDR3 consists of 11 residues. In germline, CDR1 is SNHLY, CDR2 FYNNEI. CDR3: CASRAGTELFF. Written as DNA, the CDR3 is TGTGCCAGCAGAGCAGGGACGGAACTGTTTTTT.

The rearrangement links TRBV30 to TRBJ2-7, with D possibly TRBD2 on 5 matching bases. This CDR3 has 17 residues. V gave up 0 bases and J gave up 3 bases, with 21 bases separating them. Germline CDR1 GTSNPN, CDR2 SVGIG (reference sequence). CDR3 in amino acids: CAWSVSPFGGANYEQYF. For the CDR3, the DNA is TGTGCCTGGAGTGTATCCCCGTTTGGAGGCGCAAACTACGAGCAGTACTTC.